This T cell receptor (beta chain) was documented in a study of blood T cell repertoires in COVID-19. Study-wide background: There were acute and convalescent COVID-19 samples, and they came from the United States, Italy and Spain. Nucleic acid was either cDNA or gDNA, and it came from T cells, B-cell-depleted T cells, or PBMCs.

V shed 5 bases and J shed 0 bases, with 14 bases lying between them. The CDR3 sequence is 16 residues long. Germline-derived CDR1 and CDR2 are SGHAT and FQNNGV. The assay was immunoSEQ multiplex PCR, and TCRdb's table has in-frame clones only and misses some. The repertoire holds some 87,000 clones, with about nine tenths as singletons. The chain couples TRBV11-2 to TRBJ2-1; D is perhaps TRBD2 (6 bases). The receptor comes from a woman between 70 and 85 years old with acute or convalescent COVID-19. The sample was peripheral blood. The CDR3 loop is CASSPPTGLSYNEQFF. In DNA form, the CDR3 reads TGTGCCAGCAGCCCCCCTACGGGACTCTCCTACAATGAGCAGTTCTTC. Full variable domain (remainder filled in from reference TRBV11-2 and TRBJ2-1): EAGVAQSPRYKIIEKRQSVAFWCNPISGHATLYWYQQILGQGPKLLIQFQNNGVVDDSQLPKDRFSAERLKGVDSTLKIQPAKLEDSAVYLCASSPPTGLSYNEQFFGPGTRLTVL.